This is a list of T cell receptor beta chains from one sample in a study of OX40 agonist ivuxolimab in advanced cancers. The assay was immunoSEQ multiplex PCR, and TCRdb's table has in-frame clones only and misses some. The data hold some 84,000 clones, with 75% to 90% observed a single time. Here the sequenced sample was CD4+ or CD8+ T cells sorted from blood, taken in a trial of the OX40 agonist ivuxolimab. All receptors come from an adult with an advanced solid tumor such as melanoma, head and neck, liver or kidney cancer. Each CDR3 is given with its conserved first and last residue. The D gene is left open where the match is weak.

TRBV28	-	TRBJ1-3	TGTGCCAGCAGGCCTACAGGGATATTGAGGGGAAACACCATATATTTT	CASRPTGILRGNTIYF
TRBV7-9	-	TRBJ2-2	TGTGCCAGCCTCCAGCGACAGAACACCGGGGAGCTGTTTTTT	CASLQRQNTGELFF
TRBV7-3	-	TRBJ2-5	TGTGCCAGCAGCTTAAAGCCAGGGCCCGCGGAGACCCAGTACTTC	CASSLKPGPAETQYF
TRBV14	TRBD1	TRBJ1-2	TGTGCCAGCAGCCGTGGACAGGGGCCTGGCTACACCTTC	CASSRGQGPGYTF
TRBV15	-	TRBJ1-1	TGTGCCACCAGCAGAGATGAGGGTAGGACTGAAGCTTTCTTT	CATSRDEGRTEAFF
TRBV5-1	-	TRBJ1-1	TGCGCCAGCAGCTTGGCCGGGGGGACGTTGGCTTTCTTT	CASSLAGGTLAFF
TRBV5-1	-	TRBJ2-3	TGCGCCAGCAGCCCCTTTAGCACAGATACGCAGTATTTT	CASSPFSTDTQYF
TRBV7-9	-	TRBJ1-2	TGTGCCAGCAGCTTAGAGGCGGGCTTTGGCGGCTACACCTTC	CASSLEAGFGGYTF
TRBV2	TRBD1	TRBJ1-2	TGTGCCAGCAAGACAGGGAGGGGATATGGCTACACCTTC	CASKTGRGYGYTF
TRBV9	TRBD2	TRBJ2-2	TGTGCCAGCAGCGCGGGACTAGCTACCGGGGAGCTGTTTTTT	CASSAGLATGELFF
TRBV7-8	TRBD1	TRBJ1-3	TGTGCCAGCAGCTTAGCGTCGGACAGGGGGCTGTTGGGAAACACCATATATTTT	CASSLASDRGLLGNTIYF